This T cell receptor beta chain was retrieved from a study of shared T cell receptors in the human thymus. TCRdb keeps only in-frame clones here, not all; method: immunoSEQ multiplex PCR. The profile shows some 720,000 clones, 88% of them singletons. This clone appeared a few times. CDR1 and CDR2 from the germline V gene are SGHDN and FVKESK. Deletions cut 2 bases from V and 4 bases from J, with 15 bases between. The CDR3 extends over 15 amino acids. This same sample was also part of a study on human thymus T cells. From that second work: From resections taken during corrective heart surgery, the thymus tissue was obtained. Usage of V and J genes appeared biased in thymic and blood repertoires. Highly overlapping thymic repertoires among unrelated individuals were reported in related research.

The V call is TRBV14, the J call TRBJ2-7; D perhaps matches TRBD1 (5 bases). The source material was thymocytes. The receptor was derived from a boy under three years old with a congenital heart defect. The CDR3 reads CASSQFQGWGYEQYF. CDR3 nucleotide sequence: TGTGCCAGCAGCCAATTCCAGGGTTGGGGTTACGAGCAGTACTTC.